Listed below are T cell receptor beta chains from one sample, sequenced in a study of T-cell reconstitution after alpha-beta-depleted transplantation in children. TCRdb itself ran the PCR reads through MiXCR, one entry per CDR3 protein. The repertoire consists of hundreds of thousands of distinct CDR3 sequences, with approximately 16% occurring once and the leading ten covering over 0.95%. The sequenced sample was PBMCs from the stem cell graft donor, obtained from the stem cell graft. These receptor sequences come from a human donor who donated a stem cell graft to a child with acute myeloid leukemia. Each CDR3 is given without its conserved first and last residue. Each record gives: clone size, V gene, J gene, CDR3 protein. Expanded clones are given a class, and other clones once, few, many or no size at all.

few,TRBV15,TRBJ2-2,ATCSGTGDDSNTGELF
many,TRBV29-1,TRBJ2-1,SVYTGYEQF
-,TRBV10-2,TRBJ1-1,ASSDRVRDERTEAF
few,TRBV5-1,TRBJ2-1,ASSFRSGANNEQF
-,TRBV20-1,TRBJ1-3,SALPLDGTVGNTIY
few,TRBV20-1,TRBJ2-2,SASRQGASNTGELF
many,TRBV20-1,TRBJ2-3,SASGTSGGADTQY
many,TRBV5-5,TRBJ2-5,ASSLLGTGPQETQY
many,TRBV6-5,TRBJ2-1,ASSYSNSANEQF
few,TRBV11-3,TRBJ2-1,ASRSDREQF
many,TRBV18,TRBJ2-7,ASSELALGSYEQY
-,TRBV5-1,TRBJ1-1,ASSLAGRITEAF
-,TRBV12-3/TRBV12-4,TRBJ1-1,ASSLWRVRNTEAF
many,TRBV5-1,TRBJ2-1,ASSLTGTSTYNEQF
many,TRBV20-1,TRBJ2-5,SARPRTSGAQETQY
many,TRBV7-2,TRBJ2-2,ASSGRPSTGELF
-,TRBV21-1,TRBJ2-5,ASGSGGGETQY
few,TRBV7-2,TRBJ2-7,ASSFARSYEQY
many,TRBV10-3,TRBJ1-4,AISDPGQGAEGEKLF
many,TRBV5-1,TRBJ2-7,ASSLGGGTVSYEQY
few,TRBV18,TRBJ1-6,ASSPRRDRRSPLH
-,TRBV3-1,TRBJ1-2,ASSRWSGSNYGYT
few,TRBV18,TRBJ2-1,ASSLGLADYNEQF
-,TRBV7-2,TRBJ2-4,ASSPVGMGGNSQY
many,TRBV29-1,TRBJ2-2,SVATGNTGELF
few,TRBV12-3/TRBV12-4,TRBJ2-1,ASSLLYGGRYNEQF